The 17 T cell receptor beta chains reported below all come from one sample, sequenced in a study of blood T cell repertoires in COVID-19. Profiling relied on immunoSEQ multiplex PCR, and the TCRdb table lists in-frame clones only, not all of them. The table includes roughly 410,000 clones, about 90% detected once. Sequenced input: peripheral blood. The source of these receptors is a middle-aged man with acute or convalescent COVID-19.

J is TRBJ2-7 and V is TRBV27; D is perhaps TRBD2 (6 bases). The length of the CDR3 is 13 residues. V was cut by 3 bases and J by 5 bases, with 11 bases left in between. Germline V gene lookup returns CDR1 MNHEY and CDR2 SMNVEV (reference sequence). The CDR3 loop is CASSFGGTDEQYF. CDR3 nucleotides: TGTGCCAGCAGTTTCGGGGGAACAGACGAGCAGTACTTC.

Only a few counts were recorded for this clone. The chain carries TRBV7-9 and TRBJ1-4; TRBD1 aligns across 7 bases. The CDR3 is 16 residues long. Germline CDR1 reads SEHNR; CDR2 reads FQNEAQ (reference sequence). The trim removed 4 bases at V and 3 bases at J, leaving 8 bases unmatched. The CDR3 loop is CASSSTGSGANEKLFF. CDR3 bases: TGTGCCAGCAGCTCGACAGGGTCGGGAGCTAATGAAAAACTGTTTTTT.

The chain recombines TRBV2 with TRBJ1-5, with 7 bases identical to TRBD1. Trimming took 9 bases from V and 5 from J; bases not matched to a gene: 16. From germline, CDR1 is SNHLY and CDR2 FYNNEI. The CDR3 has 16 residues. The CDR3 loop reads CASTEQGTGWDQPQHF. As DNA, the CDR3 is TGTGCCAGTACGGAACAGGGGACGGGTTGGGATCAGCCCCAGCATTTT.

The chain links TRBV6-4 to TRBJ1-2; 7 nucleotides line up with TRBD1. CDR1 is MRHNA and CDR2 is SNTAGT in the germline V gene. This CDR3 is built from 14 residues. The V segment lost 0 bases and the J segment 2 bases; nucleotides outside the gene matches: 0. CDR3 protein: CASSDSTGNYGYTF. CDR3 nucleotides: TGTGCCAGCAGTGACTCGACAGGGAACTATGGCTACACCTTC.

V usage is TRBV27 and J usage is TRBJ2-1; D not resolved. The germline V and J ends were trimmed by 9 bases and 5 bases, with 17 bases remaining between them. CDR1 is MNHEY and CDR2 is SMNVEV in the germline V gene (reference sequence). This CDR3 spans 14 amino acids. The chain's CDR3 is CASSSVNLDNEQFF. The DNA for the CDR3 is TGTGCCAGTAGCTCGGTGAATCTCGACAATGAGCAGTTCTTC.

J is TRBJ1-2 and V is TRBV28; 7 nucleotides line up with TRBD1. V shed 3 bases and J 7 bases; nucleotides not matched to a gene: 11. This CDR3 has 15 residues. In germline, CDR1 is MDHEN, CDR2 SYDVKM. The CDR3 bases are TGTGCCAGCAGTTTCCCGACAGGGCAAGCCTCTGGCTACACCTTC. Translated, it gives CASSFPTGQASGYTF.

V is TRBV11-2 and J is TRBJ1-1, with 7 bases lining up with TRBD1. The J segment lost 3 bases and the V segment lost 3 bases, leaving 7 bases of the junction unmatched. The CDR3 has 15 residues. In germline, CDR1 is SGHAT, CDR2 FQNNGV. The CDR3 DNA reads TGTGCCAGCAGCTTGAGACAGGGCGGTCACACTGAAGCTTTCTTT. Translation gives CASSLRQGGHTEAFF. Full variable domain (remainder filled in from reference TRBV11-2 and TRBJ1-1): EAGVAQSPRYKIIEKRQSVAFWCNPISGHATLYWYQQILGQGPKLLIQFQNNGVVDDSQLPKDRFSAERLKGVDSTLKIQPAKLEDSAVYLCASSLRQGGHTEAFFGQGTRLTVV.

This chain uses TRBV19 with TRBJ1-5, with D perhaps TRBD1 (6 bases). V gave up 9 bases and J gave up 0 bases, with 9 bases separating them. The V gene's germline CDR1 is LNHDA and CDR2 SQIVND (reference sequence). The length of the CDR3 is 13 residues. The CDR3 spells CASRTDSNQPQHF. The CDR3 DNA reads TGTGCCAGCCGGACAGATAGCAATCAGCCCCAGCATTTT.

The chain carries TRBV5-4 and TRBJ1-2, with TRBD1 matching over 8 bases. CDR1 and CDR2 from the germline V gene are SGHNT and YYREEE (reference sequence). The CDR3 is 16 amino acids. The junction had 12 bases not matched to a gene; V was cut back by 4 bases and J by 4 bases. The CDR3 sequence is CASSGSTGAIGYGYTF. For the CDR3, the DNA is TGTGCCAGCAGCGGGTCGACAGGGGCGATTGGCTATGGCTACACCTTC. The whole variable domain, remainder taken from reference TRBV5-4 and TRBJ1-2, is ETGVTQSPTHLIKTRGQQVTLRCSSQSGHNTVSWYQQALGQGPQFIFQYYREEENGRGNFPPRFSGLQFPNYSSELNVNALELDDSALYLCASSGSTGAIGYGYTFGSGTRLTVV.

CDR3 nucleotides: TGTGCCAGCAGTACCTCCACCGGCTCTGGAAACACCATATATTTT. Amino acids: CASSTSTGSGNTIYF. This chain uses TRBV6-2 or TRBV6-3 with TRBJ1-3; D unresolved. The CDR3 spans 15 residues. CDR1 is MNHEY and CDR2 is SVGEGT in the germline V gene. V dropped 5 bases and J dropped 0 bases, with 11 bases sitting between them.

V gene TRBV11-2 combines with J gene TRBJ2-7; 9 nucleotides match TRBD1. This CDR3 spans 19 amino acids. The germline gives CDR1 SGHAT, CDR2 FQNNGV. Unmatched junction bases numbered 16, after V lost 0 bases and J lost 4 bases. Here the CDR3 DNA reads TGTGCCAGCAGCTTAGAAAGGGCGGGACAGGGCCCGCGGGGATACGAGCAGTACTTC. It specifies CASSLERAGQGPRGYEQYF.

This clone came up a few times. The chain combines TRBV9 with TRBJ1-1, with 7 bases aligning to TRBD1. CDR1 and CDR2 (germline): SGDLS, YYNGEE. Unmatched junction bases numbered 12, after V lost 3 bases and J lost 7 bases. The CDR3 sequence is 15 residues long. CDR3 coding DNA: TGTGCCAGCAGCGATCTAGTGAGGGGGCGAAGTGAAGCTTTCTTT. This translates into CASSDLVRGRSEAFF. Full variable domain (outside the CDR3, taken from reference TRBV9 and TRBJ1-1): DSGVTQTPKHLITATGQRVTLRCSPRSGDLSVYWYQQSLDQGLQFLIQYYNGEERAKGNILERFSAQQFPDLHSELNLSSLELGDSALYFCASSDLVRGRSEAFFGQGTRLTVV.

The chain carries TRBV27 and TRBJ2-1, with 8 positions matching TRBD2. The V and J ends lost 2 bases and 2 bases, in that order; junction bases with no gene match: 2. CDR3 size: 15 residues. From germline, CDR1 is MNHEY and CDR2 SMNVEV (reference sequence). This CDR3 reads CASSLQAGAYNEQFF. The CDR3 region has the DNA TGTGCCAGCAGTTTACAAGCGGGGGCCTACAATGAGCAGTTCTTC.

This chain links TRBV5-1 with TRBJ2-1; TRBD1 aligns across 7 bases. The CDR3 totals 13 residues. Germline-derived CDR1 and CDR2 are SGHRS and YFSETQ. V lost 4 bases, J lost 9 bases, and 7 bases stayed unmatched. The CDR3 coding sequence is TGCGCCAGCAGCAACCCGGACAGGAGTGAGCAGTTCTTC. It yields the protein CASSNPDRSEQFF.

The V gene is TRBV5-6, the J gene TRBJ2-6; D remains unclear. The CDR3 totals 16 residues. V gave up 4 bases and J gave up 2 bases, with 13 bases separating them. Germline CDR1 SGHDT, CDR2 YYEEEE. The CDR3 bases are TGTGCCAGCAGCCTAATCAGGCTCCCTGGGGCCAACGTCCTGACTTTC. Translating it yields CASSLIRLPGANVLTF.

J is TRBJ2-1 and V is TRBV30; TRBD1 aligns across 7 bases. The CDR3 length is 16 residues. V dropped 3 bases and J dropped 6; count of bases not matched to a gene: 14. Per germline, CDR1 GTSNPN and CDR2 SVGIG (reference sequence). The CDR3 region has the DNA TGTGCCTGGAGCGCGTACGGACAGGCCAGGGGCAATGAGCAGTTCTTC. Its protein is CAWSAYGQARGNEQFF.

The chain uses TRBV30 and TRBJ2-7; 9 nucleotides align to TRBD1. This CDR3 comprises 12 residues. The V segment lost 3 bases and the J segment 5 bases; nucleotides outside the gene matches: 2. Germline V gene sequence: CDR1 GTSNPN, CDR2 SVGIG (reference sequence). The CDR3 DNA reads as TGTGCCTGGAGCACAGGGGGCCACGAGCAGTACTTC. Translation: CAWSTGGHEQYF. The whole variable domain, remainder taken from reference TRBV30 and TRBJ2-7, is SQTIHQWPATLVQPVGSPLSLECTVEGTSNPNLYWYRQAAGRGLQLLFYSVGIGQISSEVPQNLSASRPQDRQFILSSKKLLLSDSGFYLCAWSTGGHEQYFGPGTRLTVT.